These 30 T cell receptor beta chains share one sample of origin, sequenced in a study of T cell responses to AZD1222 COVID-19 vaccine. The data were produced by immunoSEQ multiplex PCR, yet TCRdb's version contains in-frame clones alone and is incomplete. The sample lists over 100,000 clones, roughly 87% occurring once. The starting material was peripheral blood, obtained on day 0 of AZD1222 vaccination. These receptors came from an adult in good health.

J is TRBJ1-2 and V is TRBV27; perhaps TRBD1 as D (5 bases). Germline CDR1 and CDR2: MNHEY and SMNVEV (reference sequence). Trimming took 2 bases from V and 0 from J, leaving 13 bases between them. There are 16 residues in the CDR3. The chain's CDR3 is CASSLGRGAANYGYTF. The CDR3 nucleotides are TGTGCCAGCAGTTTAGGGAGGGGTGCAGCTAACTATGGCTACACCTTC.

This sequence joins TRBV28 and TRBJ1-1; D may be TRBD1 (5 bases). Deletions cut 4 bases from V and 1 base from J, with 13 bases between. The CDR3 covers 15 residues. Germline V gene sequence: CDR1 MDHEN, CDR2 SYDVKM. The CDR3 protein is CASSSPSTANTEAFF. CDR3 DNA sequence: TGTGCCAGCAGTTCCCCCTCGACAGCGAACACTGAAGCTTTCTTT. Filled out from reference TRBV28 and TRBJ1-1, the complete variable domain reads DVKVTQSSRYLVKRTGEKVFLECVQDMDHENMFWYRQDPGLGLRLIYFSYDVKMKEKGDIPEGYSVSREKKERFSLILESASTNQTSMYLCASSSPSTANTEAFFGQGTRLTVV.

This clone was picked up one time. The rearrangement joins TRBV21-1 to TRBJ2-6; the table's TRBD1 call for D was not verified on the DNA. TRBV21-1 is listed as a pseudogene. The CDR3 totals 21 residues. The CDR3 nucleotides read TGTGCCAGCAGCAAATATCTGGGACAGGGGGTATTGCGCTCTGGGGCCAACGTCCTGACTTTC. Its protein is CASSKYLGQGVLRSGANVLTF.

The chain combines TRBV19 with TRBJ2-1; 9 nucleotides line up with TRBD1. From germline, CDR1 is LNHDA and CDR2 SQIVND (reference sequence). The CDR3 is made up of 16 amino acids. J gave up 2 bases and V 7 bases, and 9 bases lay outside the gene matches. CDR3 DNA sequence: TGTGCCAGTACTCCGTTCGGGACAGGGCCCTACAATGAGCAGTTCTTC. It is translated as CASTPFGTGPYNEQFF.

The chain combines TRBV6-4 with TRBJ1-2; a weak D match, TRBD1 (6 bases). The CDR3 is made up of 13 amino acids. V lost 6 bases and J 2 bases, leaving 10 bases between the germline ends. The germline gives CDR1 MRHNA, CDR2 SNTAGT. CDR3 in DNA: TGTGCCAGCAGCCCGGGACAAAACTATGGCTACACCTTC. Its protein is CASSPGQNYGYTF.

The V gene is TRBV27, the J gene TRBJ1-6; 10 nucleotides agree with TRBD1. This CDR3 contains 16 residues. In germline, CDR1 is MNHEY, CDR2 SMNVEV (reference sequence). Trimming took 4 bases from V and 7 from J; bases not matched to a gene: 7. The CDR3 DNA sequence: TGTGCCAGCAGTTGGTCGGGGACAGGGGAGAATTCACCCCTCCACTTT. This encodes CASSWSGTGENSPLHF.

V usage is TRBV4-2 and J usage is TRBJ1-4, with D perhaps TRBD1 (6 bases). V was cut by 0 bases and J by 4 bases, with 15 bases left in between. Per the germline V gene, CDR1 is LGHNA and CDR2 is YNFKEQ. This CDR3 has 17 amino acids. CDR3 in amino acids: CASSQDTGWGRNEKLFF. The CDR3 DNA reads as TGTGCCAGCAGCCAAGATACAGGGTGGGGTCGTAATGAAAAACTGTTTTTT.

The chain joins TRBV13 to TRBJ2-5; 7 nucleotides agree with TRBD1. Germline CDR1 and CDR2: PRHDT and FYEKMQ (reference sequence). This CDR3 has 16 residues. The V gene end was trimmed by 2 bases and the J gene end by 0 bases; junction bases not matched to a gene: 6. As DNA, the CDR3 is TGTGCCAGCAGCTTAAGGACAGGCGAACACCAAGAGACCCAGTACTTC. This sequence encodes CASSLRTGEHQETQYF.

The rearrangement joins TRBV19 to TRBJ1-5; perhaps TRBD1 as D (5 bases). V gave up 4 bases and J gave up 3 bases, with 10 bases separating them. Germline-derived CDR1 and CDR2 are LNHDA and SQIVND (reference sequence). CDR3 size: 14 residues. CDR3 region: CASSNRQHNQPQHF. The DNA for the CDR3 is TGTGCCAGTAGTAACCGACAGCACAATCAGCCCCAGCATTTT.

The chain employs TRBV5-1 and TRBJ1-2; D is possibly TRBD1 (6 bases). Trimming took off 3 bases at V and 7 bases at J, with 16 bases between the two ends. Germline-derived CDR1 and CDR2 are SGHRS and YFSETQ. This CDR3 spans 14 amino acids. This chain's CDR3 is CASSWDTGSAGYTF. Here the CDR3 DNA reads TGCGCCAGCAGCTGGGACACAGGGTCGGCTGGCTACACCTTC.

This chain connects TRBV5-6 to TRBJ2-1; TRBD2 aligns across 13 bases. V was clipped by 4 bases and J by 15 bases; unmatched bases: 13. CDR1 is SGHDT, CDR2 YYEEEE, per germline. There are 15 residues in the CDR3. CDR3 in amino acids: CASSGTSGTSLFGFF. In nucleotides, the CDR3 is TGTGCCAGCAGCGGGACTAGCGGGACGAGTCTCTTTGGGTTCTTC.

About this clone itself: The sample contains more than one DNA sequence encoding this CDR3. The chain combines TRBV5-4 with TRBJ2-3; D tentatively reads TRBD1 or TRBD2 (5 bases each). CDR1 and CDR2 (germline): SGHNT, YYREEE (reference sequence). Trimming cost V 1 base and J 3 bases, with 6 bases left between them. This CDR3 region has 13 residues. Here the CDR3 DNA reads TGTGCCAGCAGCTTGTGGGGGACAGATACGCAGTATTTT. This gives the protein CASSLWGTDTQYF.

The gene calls are TRBV30 and TRBJ1-1; TRBD1 might be the D (6 bases). The CDR3 sequence is 18 residues long. The germline gives CDR1 GTSNPN, CDR2 SVGIG (reference sequence). V was shortened by 0 bases and J by 1 base, with 21 bases between the two germline ends. The CDR3 DNA reads as TGTGCCTGGAGTGTAAATTTTTTGGGGGCGGGGAAGAACACTGAAGCTTTCTTT. Translating it yields CAWSVNFLGAGKNTEAFF.

On this clone itself: Other DNA sequences in the same sample also yield this CDR3. CDR3 sequence: CSARQGYEQYF. The CDR3 DNA sequence: TGCAGTGCTAGACAGGGTTACGAGCAGTACTTC. V and J are TRBV20-1 and TRBJ2-7; D perhaps matches TRBD1 (5 bases). The CDR3 runs to 11 residues. Germline V gene data show CDR1 as DFQATT and CDR2 as SNEGSKA (reference sequence). Trimming took 2 bases from V and 4 from J, leaving 6 bases between them.

The chain is built from TRBV10-3 and TRBJ1-6; TRBD1 might be the D (5 bases). V lost 4 bases, J lost 9 bases, and 16 bases lay in between. This CDR3 region has 15 residues. Germline lookup yields CDR1 ENHRY and CDR2 SYGVKD. The CDR3 sequence is CAISGNRGDGSPLHF. The CDR3, as DNA: TGTGCCATCAGTGGTAACAGAGGGGATGGTTCACCCCTCCACTTT.

Points on this clone: At one end the junction does not follow the germline gene, possibly because of a read error. The chain uses TRBV30 and TRBJ1-3; D gene unclear. Germline V lookup: CDR1 GTSNPN, CDR2 SVGIG (reference sequence). The CDR3 spans 12 residues. CDR3 sequence: CAWSVGPTMADF. In DNA form, the CDR3 reads TGTGCCTGGAGTGTTGGGCCCACCATGGCGGATTTT.

V gene TRBV19 combines with J gene TRBJ2-5; D call uncertain. Germline V CDR1 and CDR2: LNHDA, SQIVND (reference sequence). The CDR3 loop spans 14 amino acids. V lost 9 bases and J lost 1, with 15 bases in between. The CDR3 here is CASSQNTRQETQYF. The DNA for the CDR3 is TGTGCCAGCAGCCAGAACACCCGCCAAGAGACCCAGTACTTC.

The rearrangement uses TRBV5-5 and TRBJ2-1; D may match TRBD1 or TRBD2 (5 bases each). V was pared by 3 bases and J by 7 bases, with 20 bases between. Germline-derived CDR1 and CDR2 are SGHKS and YYEKEE (reference sequence). This CDR3 contains 16 residues. The CDR3 is CASSSSKRGMWNEQFF. CDR3 sequence (DNA): TGTGCCAGCAGCTCGTCCAAGAGGGGCATGTGGAATGAGCAGTTCTTC.

The chain combines TRBV9 with TRBJ2-5; 9 bases are shared with TRBD2. The germline V gene has CDR1 SGDLS and CDR2 YYNGEE. The CDR3 runs to 15 residues. Unmatched junction bases numbered 1, after V lost 0 bases and J lost 1 base. CDR3 nucleotides: TGTGCCAGCAGCGTAGGGCGGGGGGGCCAAGAGACCCAGTACTTC. Amino acid sequence: CASSVGRGGQETQYF. Full variable domain (outside the CDR3, taken from reference TRBV9 and TRBJ2-5): DSGVTQTPKHLITATGQRVTLRCSPRSGDLSVYWYQQSLDQGLQFLIQYYNGEERAKGNILERFSAQQFPDLHSELNLSSLELGDSALYFCASSVGRGGQETQYFGPGTRLLVL.

The J gene is TRBJ2-2, the V gene TRBV11-2; 8 bases fit TRBD1. Trimming cost V 7 bases and J 3 bases; bases outside gene matches: 4. In germline, CDR1 is SGHAT, CDR2 FQNNGV. The CDR3 is 14 residues long. For the CDR3, the DNA is TGTGCCAGCATCCAGGGGGCGTACACCGGGGAGCTGTTTTTT. Translated: CASIQGAYTGELFF.

The chain recombines TRBV7-9 with TRBJ1-3; no clear D gene. The CDR3 spans 15 residues. From germline, CDR1 is SEHNR and CDR2 FQNEAQ (reference sequence). The V and J ends lost 5 bases and 0 bases respectively, with 11 bases between them. The CDR3 DNA is TGTGCCAGCAGCGTCGGTGGGAACTCTGGAAACACCATATATTTT. Residues: CASSVGGNSGNTIYF.

The rearrangement links TRBV4-3 to TRBJ1-5; D uncertain. This CDR3 has 14 residues. V shed 0 bases and J shed 2 bases, with 5 bases lying between them. Germline V CDR1 and CDR2: LGHNA, YSLEER. CDR3 residues: CASSQERGNQPQHF. DNA for the CDR3: TGCGCCAGCAGCCAAGAGCGGGGCAATCAGCCCCAGCATTTT.

This clone was picked up a small number of times. The genes are TRBV7-2 and TRBJ2-5; 16 nucleotides line up with TRBD2. The CDR3 contains 18 residues. Trimming cost V 4 bases and J 4 bases; bases outside gene matches: 9. The germline gives CDR1 SGHTA, CDR2 FQGNSA. The CDR3 DNA reads as TGTGCCAGCAGCTCCGGGACTAGCGGGGGGGAACGTCGAGAGACCCAGTACTTC. Its translation is CASSSGTSGGERRETQYF.

The chain combines TRBV4-1 with TRBJ1-2; perhaps TRBD1 as D (6 bases). Trimming took 2 bases from V and 8 from J, leaving 15 bases between them. In germline, CDR1 is MGHRA, CDR2 YSYEKL. The CDR3 has 14 residues. The CDR3 DNA reads TGCGCCAGCAGCCAACAGGGACATACCCTAGGCTACACCTTC. Its translation: CASSQQGHTLGYTF.

This chain links TRBV27 with TRBJ2-1; perhaps TRBD2 as D (5 bases). The V gene's germline CDR1 is MNHEY and CDR2 SMNVEV (reference sequence). This CDR3 has 15 residues. V dropped 3 bases and J dropped 2 bases, with 11 bases sitting between them. The CDR3 nucleotides are TGTGCCAGCAGTTTGGAGGCAGTAACCTACAATGAGCAGTTCTTC. Translation gives CASSLEAVTYNEQFF.

This chain connects TRBV7-9 to TRBJ2-3; TRBD2 matches 9 bases. V was clipped by 3 bases and J by 4 bases; unmatched bases: 8. This CDR3 has 16 amino acids. CDR1 and CDR2 from the germline V gene are SEHNR and FQNEAQ (reference sequence). CDR3 region: CASSFPQRGAPDTQYF. The CDR3 coding sequence is TGTGCCAGCAGCTTCCCCCAGCGGGGGGCCCCAGATACGCAGTATTTT.

The V and J genes are TRBV4-2 and TRBJ2-1; 7 bases fit TRBD1. The CDR3 runs to 16 residues. With V trimmed by 0 bases and J by 4 bases, 6 bases remained unmatched. Germline CDR1 LGHNA, CDR2 YNFKEQ. The CDR3 loop reads CASSQDSGTAYNEQFF. For the CDR3, the DNA is TGTGCCAGCAGCCAAGATTCCGGGACAGCATACAATGAGCAGTTCTTC.

This chain joins TRBV30 and TRBJ2-2; D gene ambiguous. The CDR3 consists of 11 residues. V was pared by 0 bases and J by 7 bases, with 3 bases between. The germline gives CDR1 GTSNPN, CDR2 SVGIG (reference sequence). The CDR3 DNA sequence: TGTGCCTGGAGTGTAGGCGGGGAGCTGTTTTTT. Its translation: CAWSVGGELFF.

This chain connects TRBV18 to TRBJ1-6; D is possibly TRBD1 (5 bases). The germline V and J ends were trimmed by 3 bases and 8 bases, with 11 bases remaining between them. Germline V gene lookup returns CDR1 KGHSH and CDR2 LQKENI. The CDR3 has 14 residues. The CDR3 is CASSPGRAHSPLHF. The CDR3 region has the DNA TGTGCCAGCTCACCTGGCAGGGCACATTCACCCCTCCACTTT.

The CDR3 coding sequence is TGTGCCAGCAGGAGGGGGCGGCAAGAGACCCAGTACTTC. Its protein is CASRRGRQETQYF. The chain couples TRBV2 to TRBJ2-5; 7 bases map to TRBD1. Germline CDR1 SNHLY, CDR2 FYNNEI. This CDR3 is built from 13 residues. The ends lost 6 bases at V and 2 bases at J; junction bases unmatched: 3.